Each of the 8 T cell receptor beta chains below was sequenced from the same sample in a study of control samples from healthy donors and cancer patients. TCRdb's copy holds only in-frame clones and misses some; the assay was immunoSEQ multiplex PCR. The sample consists of 70,000 to 85,000 clones, 80% to 90% of them appearing once. The sequencing input was PBMCs. These receptors were obtained from a man aged 60 to 75 with head and neck cancer.

The chain joins TRBV28 to TRBJ2-7, with 12 bases identical to TRBD2. The trim removed 5 bases at V and 6 bases at J, leaving 8 bases unmatched. The CDR3 is made up of 15 amino acids. Germline lookup yields CDR1 MDHEN and CDR2 SYDVKM. Here the CDR3 reads CASSLQTSGSFEQYF. In DNA form, the CDR3 reads TGTGCCAGCAGTCTCCAGACTAGCGGGAGTTTCGAGCAGTACTTC.

The chain is built from TRBV18 and TRBJ2-2; D possibly corresponds to TRBD2 (6 bases). The CDR3 is 15 amino acids. V was shortened by 6 bases and J by 7 bases, with 18 bases between the two germline ends. The germline gives CDR1 KGHSH, CDR2 LQKENI. CDR3 sequence reads: CASSPAEGYSGELFF. CDR3 sequence (DNA): TGTGCCAGCTCCCCCGCGGAGGGCTACAGCGGGGAGCTGTTTTTT.

This chain connects TRBV29-1 to TRBJ1-5, with 7 bases aligning to TRBD1. This CDR3 has 13 amino acids. Germline V gene sequence: CDR1 SQVTM, CDR2 ANQGSEA. V was pared by 4 bases and J by 1 base, with 1 base of the junction left unmatched. For the CDR3, the DNA is TGCAGCGTTGGACAGGGAAGCAATCAGCCCCAGCATTTT. This encodes CSVGQGSNQPQHF.

The chain couples TRBV12-3 or TRBV12-4 to TRBJ1-2; D is ambiguous. CDR3 length: 13 residues. Trimming shortened V by 3 bases and J by 3 bases, and 8 bases separated the two germline ends. The CDR3 bases are TGTGCCAGCAGTTTGTCGGGAGACTATGGCTACACCTTC. Its protein product is CASSLSGDYGYTF.

The chain has TRBV5-1 and TRBJ1-4, with D maybe TRBD1 (5 bases). CDR1 is SGHRS, CDR2 YFSETQ, per germline. With 2 bases removed from V and 0 bases from J, the gap between germline ends came to 11 bases. CDR3 size: 16 residues. CDR3 protein: CASSFGHLATNEKLFF. CDR3 sequence (DNA): TGCGCCAGCAGCTTTGGACATCTGGCAACTAATGAAAAACTGTTTTTT.

The chain couples TRBV18 to TRBJ2-3, with D uncertain. Trimming stripped 6 bases from V and 3 bases from J, with 16 bases between. There are 15 residues in the CDR3. The V gene's germline CDR1 is KGHSH and CDR2 LQKENI. The CDR3 loop reads CASSPIRRSTDTQYF. The DNA of the CDR3 is TGTGCCAGCTCCCCCATAAGAAGGTCGACAGATACGCAGTATTTT.

The rearrangement joins TRBV30 to TRBJ1-2; D ambiguous. V lost 2 bases, J lost 2 bases, and 6 bases lay in between. Germline V lookup: CDR1 GTSNPN, CDR2 SVGIG (reference sequence). This CDR3 spans 12 amino acids. The CDR3 here is CAWSNGNYGYTF. Written as DNA, the CDR3 is TGTGCCTGGAGTAACGGGAACTATGGCTACACCTTC.

This clone was picked up a small number of times. The V and J genes are TRBV15 and TRBJ2-3, with D hard to call. The CDR3 is made up of 16 amino acids. Trimming shortened V by 1 base and J by 0 bases, and 11 bases separated the two germline ends. The V gene's germline CDR1 is LNHNV and CDR2 YYDKDF (reference sequence). The CDR3 DNA is TGTGCCACCAGCAGAGGGTCAGGACCTAGCACAGATACGCAGTATTTT. The encoded protein is CATSRGSGPSTDTQYF.